The clone carrying this T cell receptor beta chain appeared a single time. Its matching antigen is unknown. TCRdb's table, derived via immunoSEQ multiplex PCR, lists solely in-frame clones and lacks some. Of some 180,000 clones in the sample, roughly nine tenths are singletons; the top ten hold about 1%. These data are taken from a study of T cell responses to AZD1222 COVID-19 vaccine. Study observations and caveats: Within unmutated variant regions lay the reported targets of nearly half of spike-specific TCRs.

The V end lost 2 bases, the J end lost 7 bases, and 6 bases lay between the germline ends. Germline V gives CDR1 SEHNR, CDR2 FQNEAQ (reference sequence). The CDR3 length is 12 residues. Combined were second doses at about 4 or about 12 weeks. This TCR derives from an adult who received the AZD1222 COVID-19 vaccine. The V gene is TRBV7-9, the J gene TRBJ1-5, with unresolved D. Sequences were derived from peripheral blood, sampled 28 days after the second AZD1222 dose. CDR3 sequence (DNA): TGTGCCAGCAGCTTAATAGGGCAGCCCCAGCATTTT. This codes for CASSLIGQPQHF.